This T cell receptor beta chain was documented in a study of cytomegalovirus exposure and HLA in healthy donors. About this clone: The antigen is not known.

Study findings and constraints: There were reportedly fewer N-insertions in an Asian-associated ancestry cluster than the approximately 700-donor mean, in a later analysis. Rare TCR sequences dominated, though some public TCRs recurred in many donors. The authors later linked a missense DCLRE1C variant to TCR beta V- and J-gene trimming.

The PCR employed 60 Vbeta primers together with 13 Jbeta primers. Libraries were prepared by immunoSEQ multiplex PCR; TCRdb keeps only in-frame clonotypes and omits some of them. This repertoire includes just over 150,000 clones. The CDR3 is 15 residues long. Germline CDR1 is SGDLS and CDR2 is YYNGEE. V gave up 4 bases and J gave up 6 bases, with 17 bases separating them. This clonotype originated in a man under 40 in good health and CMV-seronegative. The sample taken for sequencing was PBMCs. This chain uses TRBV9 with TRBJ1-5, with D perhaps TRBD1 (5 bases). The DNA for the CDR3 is TGTGCCAGCAGCCCCGACGGGGGAGCGGGTCAGCCCCAGCATTTT. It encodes CASSPDGGAGQPQHF.